Each of the 28 T cell receptor beta chains below was sequenced from the same sample in a study of blood T cell repertoires in COVID-19. Here immunoSEQ multiplex PCR was the method, and the copy in TCRdb shows in-frame clones only, minus some. This table has more than 200,000 clones, around four fifths appearing once. The sequenced sample was peripheral blood. The source of these receptors is a woman older than 75 with COVID-19, enrolled during active disease.

V gene TRBV27 combines with J gene TRBJ1-2; 7 bases fit TRBD1. Losses at the gene ends were 6 bases for V and 1 base for J; bases not matched to a gene: 2. This CDR3 region has 13 residues. Germline CDR1 is MNHEY and CDR2 is SMNVEV (reference sequence). In nucleotides, the CDR3 is TGTGCCAGCAGCAGGGGGTTTAACTATGGCTACACCTTC. Translated, it gives CASSRGFNYGYTF.

CDR3 in amino acids: CASAIENNSPLHF. CDR3 sequence (DNA): TGTGCCAGCGCCATAGAGAATAATTCACCCCTCCACTTT. This chain uses TRBV2 with TRBJ1-6; D gene unclear. CDR1 and CDR2 from the germline V gene are SNHLY and FYNNEI. The CDR3 has 13 residues. Trimming left V 8 bases short and J 5 bases short, with 10 bases between.

The V gene is TRBV5-1, the J gene TRBJ2-1, with TRBD2 identical over 8 bases. V dropped 3 bases and J dropped 5; count of bases not matched to a gene: 4. The CDR3 is 14 amino acids. The V gene's germline CDR1 is SGHRS and CDR2 YFSETQ. The CDR3 DNA follows: TGCGCCAGCAGCTCCTCGGGGGGGGACAATGAGCAGTTCTTC. This codes for CASSSSGGDNEQFF.

The V and J genes are TRBV4-1 and TRBJ2-3, with D uncertain. With 4 bases removed from V and 1 base from J, the gap between germline ends came to 9 bases. The CDR3 has 14 amino acids. Germline V gene data show CDR1 as MGHRA and CDR2 as YSYEKL. The CDR3 bases are TGCGCCAGCAGCCGAGTGCCGGGCACAGATACGCAGTATTTT. It translates to CASSRVPGTDTQYF.

This chain joins TRBV19 and TRBJ1-2; 12 bases are shared with TRBD1. Germline V lookup: CDR1 LNHDA, CDR2 SQIVND (reference sequence). V lost 5 bases to trimming and J lost 3 bases; unmatched junction nucleotides: 4. CDR3 size: 15 residues. The CDR3 DNA sequence: TGTGCCAGTAGTCGGGGGACAGGGGGCGACTATGGCTACACCTTC. Its translation is CASSRGTGGDYGYTF.

The V and J genes are TRBV19 and TRBJ1-5; TRBD1 aligns across 8 bases. J gave up 5 bases and V 4 bases, and 4 bases lay outside the gene matches. The CDR3 has 14 amino acids. The germline V gene has CDR1 LNHDA and CDR2 SQIVND (reference sequence). The CDR3 loop reads CASSTYRGDQPQHF. For the CDR3, the DNA is TGTGCCAGTAGTACCTACAGGGGGGATCAGCCCCAGCATTTT.

The rearrangement uses TRBV10-3 and TRBJ2-3; the D gene is possibly TRBD2 (5 bases). The CDR3 runs 13 residues. Trimming left V 7 bases short and J 5 bases short, with 13 bases between. Germline V gene sequence: CDR1 ENHRY, CDR2 SYGVKD. The CDR3 reads CAITAGVGDTQYF. The CDR3, as DNA: TGTGCCATCACGGCGGGCGTCGGAGATACGCAGTATTTT.

The count of this clone is one. The rearrangement joins TRBV10-3 to TRBJ1-2; 9 bases agree with TRBD1. This CDR3 region has 15 residues. Germline V gene lookup returns CDR1 ENHRY and CDR2 SYGVKD. The junction had 10 bases not matched to a gene; V was cut back by 3 bases and J by 8 bases. The CDR3 sequence: CAISEQIQGAKGYTF. CDR3 coding DNA: TGTGCCATCAGTGAACAAATACAGGGGGCAAAGGGCTACACCTTC.

The rearrangement uses TRBV28 and TRBJ2-7; 12 bases agree with TRBD1. Per germline, CDR1 MDHEN and CDR2 SYDVKM. V was clipped by 6 bases and J by 6 bases; unmatched bases: 9. The CDR3 is 15 residues long. The DNA of the CDR3 is TGTGCCAGCAGATCTGCCGGGACAGGGGGCTTCGAGCAGTACGTC. Translation: CASRSAGTGGFEQYV.

The rearrangement links TRBV27 to TRBJ2-7, with 9 bases lining up with TRBD1. Germline-derived CDR1 and CDR2 are MNHEY and SMNVEV (reference sequence). The CDR3 spans 16 residues. With V trimmed by 4 bases and J by 7 bases, 14 bases remained unmatched. In nucleotides, the CDR3 is TGTGCCAGCAGTTCACCGTTCCGGGACAGGGAGGAGGAGCAGTACGTC. This codes for CASSSPFRDREEEQYV.

The V and J genes are TRBV7-2 and TRBJ2-3; 7 bases line up with TRBD1. Looked up from germline, CDR1 is SGHTA and CDR2 is FQGNSA. The CDR3 has 15 amino acids. The V segment lost 5 bases and the J segment 1 base; nucleotides outside the gene matches: 6. CDR3 residues: CASSLQGLRTDTQYF. The CDR3 DNA reads TGTGCCAGCAGCCTACAGGGGCTCCGCACAGATACGCAGTATTTT.

Here the CDR3 reads CASSYRRTGSFYGYTF. Here the CDR3 DNA reads TGTGCCAGCAGTTATCGAAGGACAGGTTCTTTCTATGGCTACACCTTC. This chain joins TRBV5-4 and TRBJ1-2, with 7 bases lining up with TRBD1. Per the germline V gene, CDR1 is SGHNT and CDR2 is YYREEE (reference sequence). The CDR3 is made up of 16 amino acids. The trim removed 5 bases at V and 4 bases at J, leaving 14 bases unmatched.

The genes are TRBV7-3 and TRBJ2-3; possible D gene TRBD2, 6 bases. Germline lookup yields CDR1 SGHTA and CDR2 FQGTGA. Trimming stripped 6 bases from V and 11 bases from J, with 15 bases between. This CDR3 has 12 amino acids. This chain's CDR3 is CASSSIGGGQYF. CDR3 coding DNA: TGTGCCAGCAGTTCGATCGGGGGTGGGCAGTATTTT.

V and J are TRBV21-1 and TRBJ2-5; the table calls TRBD2, which could not be checked here. TRBV21-1 is a documented pseudogene. The CDR3 is 22 residues long. In DNA, the CDR3 is TGTGCCAGCAGCTTCACGGGGCCAGTTCCACTAGCGGGGGCCAATAACCAAGAGACCCAGTACTTC. Its protein is CASSFTGPVPLAGANNQETQYF.

With regard to this clone: A junction end diverges from the germline sequence, so it may reflect a read error. This chain links TRBV11-2 with TRBJ2-5; D remains unclear. Germline-derived CDR1 and CDR2 are SGHAT and FQNNGV. The length of the CDR3 is 14 residues. CDR3 bases: TGTGCCAGCAGCTTAGGCCCCCAACAAGAGGCCCAGTACTTC. Residues: CASSLGPQQEAQYF.

CDR3 sequence: CASSLERAGNQPQHF. In DNA form, the CDR3 reads TGTGCCAGCAGTTTAGAGCGGGCAGGGAATCAGCCCCAGCATTTT. J is TRBJ1-5 and V is TRBV27; weak D call: TRBD1 (5 bases). CDR1 MNHEY and CDR2 SMNVEV come from the germline V gene (reference sequence). The CDR3 length is 15 residues. Trimming removed 2 bases from V and 4 bases from J, with 12 bases in between.

The CDR3: CASSPEGWGTGGVEQFF. The CDR3 region has the DNA TGTGCCAGCAGCCCCGAAGGTTGGGGGACAGGGGGTGTGGAGCAGTTCTTC. This chain uses TRBV7-7 with TRBJ2-1; 11 bases line up with TRBD1. Trimming at V came to 5 bases and at J to 10 bases, leaving 16 bases not matched to a gene. The CDR3 length is 17 residues. CDR1 and CDR2 (germline): SSHAT, FNYEAQ (reference sequence).

V usage is TRBV5-4 and J usage is TRBJ2-2, with TRBD2 matching over 8 bases. With 2 bases clipped from V and 3 bases from J, the junction kept 6 bases outside the gene matches. Germline V gene lookup returns CDR1 SGHNT and CDR2 YYREEE (reference sequence). The CDR3 has 16 amino acids. The CDR3 DNA follows: TGTGCCAGCAGCTTAAGGGGGGGACTAGACACCGGGGAGCTGTTTTTT. Protein: CASSLRGGLDTGELFF.

This chain uses TRBV28 with TRBJ2-7; TRBD1 aligns across 12 bases. The CDR3 runs 15 residues. V trimming: 7 bases; J trimming: 5 bases; junction bases outside the gene matches: 9. Per the germline V gene, CDR1 is MDHEN and CDR2 is SYDVKM. The chain's CDR3 is CASTEGGTGGHEQYV. The DNA for the CDR3 is TGTGCCAGCACAGAAGGGGGGACAGGGGGCCACGAGCAGTACGTC.

The rearrangement uses TRBV6-5 and TRBJ2-2; D gene ambiguous. The CDR3 is made up of 14 amino acids. V shed 7 bases and J shed 4 bases, with 13 bases lying between them. Germline values: CDR1 MNHEY, CDR2 SVGAGI. The CDR3 reads CASISTTVTGELFF. The DNA for the CDR3 is TGTGCCAGCATAAGCACTACTGTCACCGGGGAGCTGTTTTTT.

The J gene is TRBJ2-7, the V gene TRBV18; D gene ambiguous. This CDR3 is built from 13 residues. Germline V gene data show CDR1 as KGHSH and CDR2 as LQKENI. V was pared by 1 base and J by 7 bases, with 11 bases between. The CDR3 loop is CASSPQSGGEQYV. In DNA form, the CDR3 reads TGTGCCAGCTCACCACAGTCGGGTGGTGAGCAGTACGTC.

The chain links TRBV7-2 to TRBJ2-7, with unresolved D. This CDR3 comprises 12 residues. With 2 bases removed from V and 7 bases from J, the gap between germline ends came to 9 bases. CDR1 SGHTA and CDR2 FQGNSA come from the germline V gene. CDR3 DNA sequence: TGTGCCAGCAGCTTATCCTACGTAGAGCAGTACTTC. Translated, it gives CASSLSYVEQYF.

The V and J genes are TRBV5-1 and TRBJ1-2; a possible D gene is TRBD1 (5 bases). Deletions cut 4 bases from V and 2 bases from J, with 12 bases between. CDR3 length equals 14 residues. Germline V gene lookup returns CDR1 SGHRS and CDR2 YFSETQ. Here the CDR3 DNA reads TGCGCCAGCAGCCTAACAGGTGACAACTATGGCTACACCTTC. Amino acids: CASSLTGDNYGYTF.

The chain combines TRBV5-1 with TRBJ2-1; 9 bases match TRBD1. The CDR3 has 17 amino acids. Germline V CDR1 and CDR2: SGHRS, YFSETQ. With V trimmed by 1 base and J by 6 bases, 11 bases remained unmatched. This CDR3 is CASSLKVGQGLFNEQFF. The CDR3 nucleotides are TGCGCCAGCAGCTTGAAAGTGGGACAGGGACTTTTCAATGAGCAGTTCTTC.

The J gene is TRBJ1-6, the V gene TRBV10-1, with 10 bases fitting TRBD1. CDR1 and CDR2 from the germline V gene are WNHNN and SYGVQD (reference sequence). The J segment lost 9 bases and the V segment lost 1 base, leaving 3 bases of the junction unmatched. The CDR3 loop spans 15 amino acids. CDR3 protein: CASSEWTGGRSPLHF. The CDR3 DNA follows: TGCGCCAGCAGTGAGTGGACAGGGGGACGTTCACCCCTCCACTTT.

The genes are TRBV27 and TRBJ2-1; D possibly corresponds to TRBD2 (6 bases). Trimming shortened V by 4 bases and J by 8 bases, and 12 bases separated the two germline ends. The CDR3 spans 13 residues. From germline, CDR1 is MNHEY and CDR2 SMNVEV (reference sequence). The CDR3, as DNA: TGTGCCAGCAGTTGGCGGCCGGGGGATGAGCAGTTCTTC. Amino acid sequence: CASSWRPGDEQFF.

The rearrangement joins TRBV18 to TRBJ1-1; D is perhaps TRBD1 (5 bases). Trimming stripped 3 bases from V and 4 bases from J, with 18 bases between. Germline CDR1 is KGHSH and CDR2 is LQKENI. The CDR3 contains 16 residues. The CDR3 here is CASSPGGGRIPTEAFF. The CDR3, as DNA: TGTGCCAGCTCACCGGGCGGGGGTCGTATTCCCACTGAAGCTTTCTTT.

This clone was seen just once. CDR3 DNA: TGTGCCAGCAGCGTAGCCAGTGACTCTGGAAACACCATATATTTT. Protein product: CASSVASDSGNTIYF. This chain joins TRBV9 and TRBJ1-3; the D is unclear. The germline gives CDR1 SGDLS, CDR2 YYNGEE. The V end was cut by 0 bases, the J end by 0 bases, with 7 bases between. The length of the CDR3 is 15 residues.